This T cell receptor (beta chain) was found in a study of cytomegalovirus exposure and HLA in healthy donors. Looking at the study overall: HLA-typed donors contributed around 82 million unique TCRs, which were held in an early data release. Broader study findings: As was reported, the classifier diagnosed cytomegalovirus status with high specificity and sensitivity. After further analysis at a later stage, around 17,000 TCR beta sequences were associated with HLA alleles at 0.05 false discovery rate. Cytomegalovirus association was listed for about 150 TCR beta chains.

In the PCR, 60 Vbeta and 13 Jbeta primers were used. The assay was immunoSEQ multiplex PCR, and TCRdb's table has in-frame clones only and misses some. Of about 110,000 clones listed, under 90% are singletons. On this clone: Antigen specificity is unknown.

Germline trimming cut 6 bases from V and 4 bases from J; bases unmatched to any gene: 9. Germline values: CDR1 MDHEN, CDR2 SYDVKM. This CDR3 has 15 residues. The origin of this receptor is a woman younger than 30 in good health and CMV-seronegative. V is TRBV28 and J is TRBJ2-5; 9 bases fit TRBD1. Sequenced material: PBMCs. CDR3 loop: CASSLGWTGAETQYF. The DNA for the CDR3 is TGTGCCAGCAGCTTAGGGTGGACAGGGGCAGAGACCCAGTACTTC. Complete variable domain (other parts from reference TRBV28 and TRBJ2-5): DVKVTQSSRYLVKRTGEKVFLECVQDMDHENMFWYRQDPGLGLRLIYFSYDVKMKEKGDIPEGYSVSREKKERFSLILESASTNQTSMYLCASSLGWTGAETQYFGPGTRLLVL.